The 21 T cell receptor beta chains reported below all come from one sample, sequenced in a study of T cells in Graves' hyperthyroidism and ophthalmopathy (dated by TCRdb to the late 2010s). Library preparation employed multiplex PCR. The listed sequencing device is Illumina HiSeq 2000. Amplification of TCR beta CDR3 regions was carried out from RNA transcripts. The first round of RT-PCR for the TCR CDR3 was performed with the HTBI primer set and the Qiagen OneStep RT-PCR kit. In-frame beta chains were kept once TCRdb had trimmed the public reads at Q25 with fastp and called clones with MiXCR. Records with the same CDR3 protein are collapsed into one entry carrying the most frequent genes and DNA. The sample table holds about 560,000 distinct CDR3 sequences, of which about a sixth were seen once. The top ten clones comprise approximately 18% of the sample. Sample: blood. The receptors come from a woman under 30 with Graves' hyperthyroidism.

This clonotype has a count of ten or more. This sequence joins TRBV12-3 or TRBV12-4 and TRBJ2-5, with D tentatively TRBD1 (6 bases). Trimming stripped 5 bases from V and 1 base from J, with 14 bases between. This CDR3 has 15 residues. The CDR3 region has the DNA TGTGCCAGCAGTCCTGATGGACAGTCCCAAGAGACCCAGTACTTC. Translation: CASSPDGQSQETQYF.

Ten or more counts support this clonotype. The chain links TRBV12-3 or TRBV12-4 to TRBJ1-2; the D gene is possibly TRBD1 (5 bases). V gave up 6 bases and J gave up 2 bases, with 10 bases separating them. There are 13 residues in the CDR3. CDR3 in amino acids: CASRTDSNYGYTF. Here the CDR3 DNA reads TGTGCCAGCAGAACTGACAGCAACTATGGCTACACCTTC.

V and J are TRBV27 and TRBJ2-7; perhaps TRBD2 as D (6 bases). CDR3 length equals 13 residues. V lost 2 bases and J lost 5, with 10 bases in between. Germline-derived CDR1 and CDR2 are MNHEY and SMNVEV (reference sequence). CDR3 nucleotide sequence: TGTGCCAGCAGTTTAATTTGGGGGGACGAGCAGTACTTC. It specifies CASSLIWGDEQYF.

This chain uses TRBV6-5 with TRBJ1-4; D gene uncertain. Trimming took 2 bases from V and 3 from J, leaving 13 bases between them. Germline V lookup: CDR1 MNHEY, CDR2 SVGAGI. This CDR3 comprises 16 residues. Written as DNA, the CDR3 is TGTGCCAGCAGTTACGGCCGCTCGAAATCTAATGAAAAACTGTTTTTT. This codes for CASSYGRSKSNEKLFF.

This clonotype showed up many times. The chain is built from TRBV7-7 and TRBJ2-1, with 14 bases matching TRBD2. The germline V gene encodes CDR1 SSHAT and CDR2 FNYEAQ (reference sequence). This CDR3 region has 20 residues. V dropped 2 bases and J dropped 5; count of bases not matched to a gene: 14. In nucleotides, the CDR3 is TGTGCCAGCAGCTTAATAGCCCCGGGACTAGCGGGAGCGAGTCACAATGAGCAGTTCTTC. It specifies CASSLIAPGLAGASHNEQFF.

This clonotype was picked up many times. V gene TRBV5-4 combines with J gene TRBJ2-1, with TRBD1 matching over 7 bases. The V segment lost 4 bases and the J segment 2 bases; nucleotides outside the gene matches: 6. CDR3 length equals 15 residues. The V gene's germline CDR1 is SGHNT and CDR2 YYREEE (reference sequence). The CDR3 coding sequence is TGTGCCAGCAGCACACAGGGGTGGCCCTACAATGAGCAGTTCTTC. It is translated as CASSTQGWPYNEQFF.

This clonotype appeared a few times. V is TRBV18 and J is TRBJ2-5; D not certain. Germline assignment: CDR1 KGHSH and CDR2 LQKENI. Trimming stripped 0 bases from V and 1 base from J, with 9 bases between. CDR3 size: 15 residues. The CDR3 region is CASSPPTSIQETQYF. CDR3 nucleotide sequence: TGTGCCAGCTCACCACCAACATCCATCCAAGAGACCCAGTACTTC.

There are many counts of this clonotype. The chain recombines TRBV20-1 with TRBJ2-3; no reliable D call. The germline gives CDR1 DFQATT, CDR2 SNEGSKA (reference sequence). The CDR3 is 11 residues long. V was clipped by 3 bases and J by 6 bases, with 7 bases between them. The CDR3 reads CSASLGDTQYF. The CDR3 region has the DNA TGCAGTGCTAGCCTTGGGGATACGCAGTATTTT.

This clonotype was seen once. V and J are TRBV20-1 and TRBJ2-5; D is perhaps TRBD1 (5 bases). Trimming removed 2 bases at V and 7 bases at J, with 17 bases between. From germline, CDR1 is DFQATT and CDR2 SNEGSKA (reference sequence). The length of the CDR3 is 14 residues. CDR3 amino acids: CSARQTGQMVTQYF. The DNA for the CDR3 is TGCAGTGCTAGACAAACAGGTCAGATGGTGACCCAGTACTTC.

This sequence joins TRBV6-7 and TRBJ2-6; D is undetermined. TRBV6-7 carries the ORF label, with uncertain function. Trimming removed 6 bases from V and 1 base from J, with 7 bases in between. There are 14 residues in the CDR3. The CDR3 coding sequence is TGTGCCAGCAGGTGGTCTTCTGGGGCCAACGTCCTGACTTTC. This gives the protein CASRWSSGANVLTF.

The V and J genes are TRBV7-6 and TRBJ2-2; perhaps TRBD1 as D (6 bases). Germline CDR1 and CDR2: SGHVS and FNYEAQ. V lost 5 bases, J lost 2 bases, and 12 bases lay in between. CDR3 length: 15 residues. This chain's CDR3 is CASSQTDRNTGELFF. Written as DNA, the CDR3 is TGTGCCAGCAGCCAGACGGACAGAAACACCGGGGAGCTGTTTTTT.

This clonotype is termed medium-sized. V and J are TRBV7-9 and TRBJ2-1; 7 positions match TRBD2. J lost 6 bases, V lost 3 bases, and 2 bases had no gene match. This CDR3 has 13 residues. From germline, CDR1 is SEHNR and CDR2 FQNEAQ (reference sequence). Here the CDR3 DNA reads TGTGCCAGCAGCTTGGGGGGGGGCAATGAGCAGTTCTTC. Translating it yields CASSLGGGNEQFF.

This clonotype was seen at least ten times. The chain carries TRBV20-1 and TRBJ2-7, with 8 bases that match TRBD2. The CDR3 consists of 14 residues. Trimming took 4 bases from V and 0 from J; bases not matched to a gene: 5. The germline V gene has CDR1 DFQATT and CDR2 SNEGSKA (reference sequence). The CDR3, as DNA: TGCAGTGCTATTACGGGGGGGAGCTCCTACGAGCAGTACTTC. This codes for CSAITGGSSYEQYF.

This clonotype was found many times. The chain combines TRBV29-1 with TRBJ1-1, with D possibly TRBD1 on 6 matching bases. The CDR3 loop spans 13 amino acids. Germline V gene sequence: CDR1 SQVTM, CDR2 ANQGSEA. Between the trimmed V and J ends, which lost 4 bases and 5 bases, there was a span of 14 bases. The CDR3 coding sequence is TGCAGCGTTGTGGCAGGGGCGGAGACTGAAGCTTTCTTT. Protein: CSVVAGAETEAFF.

This clonotype was seen ten or more times. V and J are TRBV6-5 and TRBJ1-2; D perhaps matches TRBD1 (6 bases). The CDR3 contains 17 residues. The V and J ends lost 2 bases and 4 bases respectively, with 20 bases between them. The germline gives CDR1 MNHEY, CDR2 SVGAGI. The CDR3 protein is CASSYEKGGDGGYGYTF. The CDR3, as DNA: TGTGCCAGCAGTTACGAAAAAGGGGGGGATGGAGGCTATGGCTACACCTTC.

This clonotype was counted a few times. The genes are TRBV6-2 or TRBV6-3 and TRBJ2-3; possibly TRBD1 for D (6 bases). The CDR3 is made up of 12 amino acids. Looked up from germline, CDR1 is MNHEY and CDR2 is SVGEGT. The V end was cut by 5 bases, the J end by 6 bases, with 9 bases between. The CDR3 sequence: CASSNTGDTQYF. Written as DNA, the CDR3 is TGTGCCAGCAGTAATACAGGGGATACGCAGTATTTT.

V usage is TRBV7-2 and J usage is TRBJ1-3; no clear D. Per the germline V gene, CDR1 is SGHTA and CDR2 is FQGNSA. Deletions cut 4 bases from V and 0 bases from J, with 13 bases between. The CDR3 consists of 16 residues. As DNA, the CDR3 is TGTGCCAGCAGCTACGACATTTTGGCCTCTGGAAACACCATATATTTT. This gives the protein CASSYDILASGNTIYF.

This clonotype was counted a few times. The chain employs TRBV4-3 and TRBJ2-1; possibly TRBD1 for D (5 bases). Germline V gene lookup returns CDR1 LGHNA and CDR2 YSLEER. CDR3 length equals 16 residues. Trimming cost V 0 bases and J 0 bases, with 9 bases left between them. The CDR3 reads CASSQDWQGSYNEQFF. The CDR3 DNA is TGCGCCAGCAGCCAAGATTGGCAGGGCTCCTACAATGAGCAGTTCTTC.

This clonotype was detected only a few times. The gene calls are TRBV15 and TRBJ1-5; D remains ambiguous. Germline V gene sequence: CDR1 LNHNV, CDR2 YYDKDF (reference sequence). Between the trimmed V and J ends, which lost 0 bases and 7 bases, there was a span of 13 bases. The CDR3 loop spans 15 amino acids. CDR3 region: CATSRDSRGSQPQHF. The CDR3 DNA follows: TGTGCCACCAGCAGAGACTCCCGAGGATCGCAGCCCCAGCATTTT.

This clonotype has a count of ten or more. The chain uses TRBV6-1 and TRBJ2-1; TRBD2 matches 12 bases. CDR3 size: 16 residues. CDR1 is MNHNS and CDR2 is SASEGT in the germline V gene. Trimming took 5 bases from V and 6 from J; bases not matched to a gene: 8. The CDR3: CASSSTSGGFINEQFF. In nucleotides, the CDR3 is TGTGCCAGCAGTTCTACTAGCGGGGGGTTCATCAATGAGCAGTTCTTC.

A few counts support this clonotype. V usage is TRBV6-5 and J usage is TRBJ1-2, with a weak D call TRBD1 (5 bases). CDR1 is MNHEY, CDR2 SVGAGI, per germline. V dropped 0 bases and J dropped 7 bases, with 24 bases sitting between them. This CDR3 is 18 amino acids long. The CDR3 DNA sequence: TGTGCCAGCAGTTACTCTCTAGGGCAGCCAGGGAGGTTGGTTGGCTACACCTTC. Amino acid sequence: CASSYSLGQPGRLVGYTF.